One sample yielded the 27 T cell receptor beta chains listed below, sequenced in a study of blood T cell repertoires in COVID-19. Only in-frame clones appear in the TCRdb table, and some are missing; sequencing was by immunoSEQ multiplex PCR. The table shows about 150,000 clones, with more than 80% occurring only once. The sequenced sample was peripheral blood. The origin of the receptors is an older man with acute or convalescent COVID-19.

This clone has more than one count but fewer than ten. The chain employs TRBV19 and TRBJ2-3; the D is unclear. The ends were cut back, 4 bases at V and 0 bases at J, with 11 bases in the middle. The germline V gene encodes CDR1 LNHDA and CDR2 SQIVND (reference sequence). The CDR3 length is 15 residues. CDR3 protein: CASSRTDTSTDTQYF. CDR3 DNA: TGTGCCAGTAGTAGAACAGACACCAGCACAGATACGCAGTATTTT.

CDR3 sequence reads: CASSFTASPNSPLHF. CDR3 nucleotide sequence: TGTGCCAGCAGCTTTACAGCAAGCCCTAATTCACCCCTCCACTTT. This rearrangement joins TRBV7-9 to TRBJ1-6, with D unclear. Per the germline V gene, CDR1 is SEHNR and CDR2 is FQNEAQ (reference sequence). The CDR3 length is 15 residues. V was cut by 3 bases and J by 6 bases, with 12 bases left in between. The entire variable domain, with the rest obtained from reference TRBV7-9 and TRBJ1-6, is as follows: DTGVSQNPRHKITKRGQNVTFRCDPISEHNRLYWYRQTLGQGPEFLTYFQNEAQLEKSRLLSDRFSAERPKGSFSTLEIQRTEQGDSAMYLCASSFTASPNSPLHFGNGTRLTVT.

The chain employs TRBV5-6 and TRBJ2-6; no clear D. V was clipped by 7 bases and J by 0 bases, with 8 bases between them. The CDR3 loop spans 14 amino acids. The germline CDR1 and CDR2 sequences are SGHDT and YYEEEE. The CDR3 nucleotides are TGTGCCAGCCTCCCCTACTCTGGGGCCAACGTCCTGACTTTC. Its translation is CASLPYSGANVLTF.

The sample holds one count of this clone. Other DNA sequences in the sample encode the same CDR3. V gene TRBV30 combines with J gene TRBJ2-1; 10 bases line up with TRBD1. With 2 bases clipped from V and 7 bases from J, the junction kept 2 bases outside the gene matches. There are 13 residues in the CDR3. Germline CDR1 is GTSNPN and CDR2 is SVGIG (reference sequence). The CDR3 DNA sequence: TGTGCCTGGAGTAAGGACAGGGGGAATGAGCAGTTCTTC. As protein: CAWSKDRGNEQFF.

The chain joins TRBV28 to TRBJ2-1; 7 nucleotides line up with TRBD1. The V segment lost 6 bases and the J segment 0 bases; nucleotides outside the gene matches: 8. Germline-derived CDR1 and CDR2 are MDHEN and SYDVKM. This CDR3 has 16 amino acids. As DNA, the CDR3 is TGTGCCAGCAGAGGGGGCGGGTTCAGCTCCTACAATGAGCAGTTCTTC. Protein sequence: CASRGGGFSSYNEQFF.

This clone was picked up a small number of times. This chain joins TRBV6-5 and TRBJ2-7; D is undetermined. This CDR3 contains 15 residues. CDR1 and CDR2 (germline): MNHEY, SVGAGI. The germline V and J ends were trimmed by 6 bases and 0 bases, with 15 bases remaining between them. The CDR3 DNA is TGTGCCAGCAGCCCACTGGGCAGTGGCTCCTACGAGCAGTACTTC. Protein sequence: CASSPLGSGSYEQYF.

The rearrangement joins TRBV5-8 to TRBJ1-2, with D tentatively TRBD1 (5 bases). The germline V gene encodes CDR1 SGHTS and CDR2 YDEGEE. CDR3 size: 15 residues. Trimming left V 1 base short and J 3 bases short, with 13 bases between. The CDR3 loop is CASSLWGDWDYGYTF. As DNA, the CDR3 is TGTGCCAGCAGCTTGTGGGGGGATTGGGACTATGGCTACACCTTC.

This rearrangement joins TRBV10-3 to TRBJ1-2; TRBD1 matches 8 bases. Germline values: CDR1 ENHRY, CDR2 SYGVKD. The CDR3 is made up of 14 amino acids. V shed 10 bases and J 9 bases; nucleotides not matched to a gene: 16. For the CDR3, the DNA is TGTGCCACGGGGGACAGGCAAGTCTCAGGGAGCTACACCTTC. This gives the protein CATGDRQVSGSYTF.

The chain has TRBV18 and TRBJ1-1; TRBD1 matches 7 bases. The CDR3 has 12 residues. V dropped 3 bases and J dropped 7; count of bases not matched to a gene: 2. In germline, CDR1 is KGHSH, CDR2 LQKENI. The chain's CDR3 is CASSPGTVEAFF. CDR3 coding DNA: TGTGCCAGCTCACCCGGGACAGTTGAAGCTTTCTTT.

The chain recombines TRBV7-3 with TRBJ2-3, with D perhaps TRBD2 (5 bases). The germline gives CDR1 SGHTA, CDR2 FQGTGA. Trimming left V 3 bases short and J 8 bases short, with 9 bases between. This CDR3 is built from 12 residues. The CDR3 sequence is CASSFGDGTQYF. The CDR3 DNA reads TGTGCCAGCAGCTTCGGGGATGGTACGCAGTATTTT.

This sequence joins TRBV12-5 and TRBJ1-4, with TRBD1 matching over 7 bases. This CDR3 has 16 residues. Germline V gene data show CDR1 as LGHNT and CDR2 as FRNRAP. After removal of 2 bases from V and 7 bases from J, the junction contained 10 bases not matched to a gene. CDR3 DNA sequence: TGTGCTAGTGGTTTGTCAAACAGGGGAGCTGGTGAAAAACTGTTTTTT. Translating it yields CASGLSNRGAGEKLFF.

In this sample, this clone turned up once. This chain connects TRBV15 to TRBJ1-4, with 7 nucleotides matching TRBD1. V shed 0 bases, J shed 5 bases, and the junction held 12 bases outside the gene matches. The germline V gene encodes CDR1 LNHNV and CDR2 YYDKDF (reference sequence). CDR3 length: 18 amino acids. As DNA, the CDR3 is TGTGCCACCAGCAGAGATCTGAACAGGGGAACTATAAATGAAAAACTGTTTTTT. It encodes CATSRDLNRGTINEKLFF. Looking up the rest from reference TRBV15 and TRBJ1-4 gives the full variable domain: DAMVIQNPRYQVTQFGKPVTLSCSQTLNHNVMYWYQQKSSQAPKLLFHYYDKDFNNEADTPDNFQSRRPNTSFCFLDIRSPGLGDTAMYLCATSRDLNRGTINEKLFFGSGTQLSVL.

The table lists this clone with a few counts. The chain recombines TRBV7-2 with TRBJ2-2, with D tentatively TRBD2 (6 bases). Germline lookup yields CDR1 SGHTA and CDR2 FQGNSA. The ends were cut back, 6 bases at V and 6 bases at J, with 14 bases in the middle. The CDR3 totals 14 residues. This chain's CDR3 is CASRAGRSSGELFF. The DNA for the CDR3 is TGTGCCAGCAGGGCAGGGAGGTCGTCCGGGGAGCTGTTTTTT.

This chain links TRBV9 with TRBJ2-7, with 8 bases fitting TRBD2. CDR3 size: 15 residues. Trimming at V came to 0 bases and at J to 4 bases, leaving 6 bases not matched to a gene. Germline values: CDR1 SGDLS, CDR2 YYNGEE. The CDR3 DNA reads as TGTGCCAGCAGCGTAGGGCTAGCGGGTAATTACGAGCAGTACTTC. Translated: CASSVGLAGNYEQYF.

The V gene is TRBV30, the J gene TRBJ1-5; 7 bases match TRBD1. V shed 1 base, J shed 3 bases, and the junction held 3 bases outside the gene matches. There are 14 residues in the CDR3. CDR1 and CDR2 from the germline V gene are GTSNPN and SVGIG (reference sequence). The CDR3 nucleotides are TGTGCCTGGAGTGAGGGACAGAACAATCAGCCCCAGCATTTT. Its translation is CAWSEGQNNQPQHF.

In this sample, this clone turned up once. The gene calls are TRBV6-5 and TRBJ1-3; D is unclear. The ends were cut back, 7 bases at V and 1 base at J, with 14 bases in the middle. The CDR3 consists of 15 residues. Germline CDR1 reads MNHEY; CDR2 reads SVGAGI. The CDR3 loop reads CASTVMSGSGNTIYF. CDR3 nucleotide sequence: TGTGCCAGCACCGTGATGAGTGGTTCTGGAAACACCATATATTTT.

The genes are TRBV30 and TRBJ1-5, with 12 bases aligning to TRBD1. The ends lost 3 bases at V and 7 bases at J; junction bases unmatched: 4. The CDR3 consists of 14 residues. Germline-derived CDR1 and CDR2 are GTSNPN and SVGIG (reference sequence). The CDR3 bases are TGTGCCTGGAGGGGACAGGGGGCGGGACAGCCCCAGCATTTT. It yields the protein CAWRGQGAGQPQHF.

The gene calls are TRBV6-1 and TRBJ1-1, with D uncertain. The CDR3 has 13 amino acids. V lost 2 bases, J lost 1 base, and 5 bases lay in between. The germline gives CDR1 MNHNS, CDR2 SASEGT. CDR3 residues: CASSETANTEAFF. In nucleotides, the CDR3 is TGTGCCAGCAGTGAAACAGCGAACACTGAAGCTTTCTTT.

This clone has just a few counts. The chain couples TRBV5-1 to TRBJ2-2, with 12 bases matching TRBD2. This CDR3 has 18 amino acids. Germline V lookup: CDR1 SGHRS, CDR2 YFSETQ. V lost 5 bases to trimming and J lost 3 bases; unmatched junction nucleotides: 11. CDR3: CASRSTSGRGRDTGELFF. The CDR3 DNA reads TGCGCCAGCAGATCGACTAGCGGGAGAGGTCGGGACACCGGGGAGCTGTTTTTT. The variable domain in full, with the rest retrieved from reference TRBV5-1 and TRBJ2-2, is KAGVTQTPRYLIKTRGQQVTLSCSPISGHRSVSWYQQTPGQGLQFLFEYFSETQRNKGNFPGRFSGRQFSNSRSEMNVSTLELGDSALYLCASRSTSGRGRDTGELFFGEGSRLTVL.

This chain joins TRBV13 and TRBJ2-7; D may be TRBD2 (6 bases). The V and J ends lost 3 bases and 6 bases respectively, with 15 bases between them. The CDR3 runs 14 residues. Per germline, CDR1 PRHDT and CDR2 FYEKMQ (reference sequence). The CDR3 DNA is TGTGCCAGCAGCTTCGTAACTAGCAGACTCGAGCAGTACTTC. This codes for CASSFVTSRLEQYF.

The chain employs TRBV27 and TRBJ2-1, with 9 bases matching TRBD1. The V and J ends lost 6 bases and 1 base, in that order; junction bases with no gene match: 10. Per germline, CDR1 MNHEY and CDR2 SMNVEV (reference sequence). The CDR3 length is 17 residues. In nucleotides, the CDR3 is TGTGCCAGCAGCCAAAGACCCGGACAGGGGTCCTACAATGAGCAGTTCTTC. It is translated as CASSQRPGQGSYNEQFF.

The CDR3 region has the DNA TGTGCCAGCAGCCTACCGAGAGGGAACACTGAAGCTTTCTTT. It yields the protein CASSLPRGNTEAFF. This rearrangement joins TRBV5-4 to TRBJ1-1; D remains ambiguous. The CDR3 has 14 amino acids. V gave up 4 bases and J gave up 1 base, with 11 bases separating them. Germline CDR1 is SGHNT and CDR2 is YYREEE (reference sequence).

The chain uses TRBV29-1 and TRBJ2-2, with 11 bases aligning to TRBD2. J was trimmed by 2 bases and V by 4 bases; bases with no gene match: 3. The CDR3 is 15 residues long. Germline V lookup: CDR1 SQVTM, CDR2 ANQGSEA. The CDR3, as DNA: TGCAGCGTTGCCCTAGCGGGAGGAAACACCGGGGAGCTGTTTTTT. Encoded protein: CSVALAGGNTGELFF.

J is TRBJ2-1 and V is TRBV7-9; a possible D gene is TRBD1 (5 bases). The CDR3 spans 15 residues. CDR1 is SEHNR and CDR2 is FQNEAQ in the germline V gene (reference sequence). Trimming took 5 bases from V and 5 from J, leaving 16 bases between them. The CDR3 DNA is TGTGCCAGCAGCCAAGATCAGGGCAGGCACAATGAGCAGTTCTTC. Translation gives CASSQDQGRHNEQFF.

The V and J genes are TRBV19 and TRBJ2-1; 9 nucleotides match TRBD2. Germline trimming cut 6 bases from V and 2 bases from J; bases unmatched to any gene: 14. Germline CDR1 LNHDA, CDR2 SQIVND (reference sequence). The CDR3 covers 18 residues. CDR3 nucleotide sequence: TGTGCCAGTAGCACTCAAATAGCGGGAGTGAGCCCCTACAATGAGCAGTTCTTC. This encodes CASSTQIAGVSPYNEQFF.

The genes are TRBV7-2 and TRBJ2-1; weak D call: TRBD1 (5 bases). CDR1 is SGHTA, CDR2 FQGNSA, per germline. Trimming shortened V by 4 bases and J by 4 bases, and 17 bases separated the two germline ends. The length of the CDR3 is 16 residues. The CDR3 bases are TGTGCCAGCAGCTCTAGTGGGGCAGCTAGATACAATGAGCAGTTCTTC. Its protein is CASSSSGAARYNEQFF.

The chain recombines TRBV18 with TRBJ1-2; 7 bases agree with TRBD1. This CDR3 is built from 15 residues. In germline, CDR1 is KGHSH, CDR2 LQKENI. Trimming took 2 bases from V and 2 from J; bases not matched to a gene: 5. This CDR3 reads CASSPAQGGNYGYTF. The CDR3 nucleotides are TGTGCCAGCTCACCAGCCCAGGGGGGAAACTATGGCTACACCTTC.